This T cell receptor beta chain was captured in a study of preoperative IRX-2 immunotherapy in early breast cancer. Sequencing was performed with immunoSEQ multiplex PCR; in TCRdb, only in-frame clones are kept and a portion is missing. This repertoire shows approximately 27,000 clones, 70% to 90% found once; its top ten account for approximately 1.5%. Specified treatment: preoperative locoregional IRX-2 cytokine immunotherapy. Germline CDR1 is SGHRS and CDR2 is YFSETQ. This CDR3 spans 15 amino acids. Trimming removed 0 bases from V and 6 bases from J; junction bases left unmatched: 8. This TCR was recovered from a human donor with breast cancer. This chain joins TRBV5-1 and TRBJ2-7; 8 positions match TRBD2. Source: lymph node tissue, taken after IRX-2 immunotherapy. Here the CDR3 DNA reads TGCGCCAGCAGCTTGGAGCGGGGGCCGCGGGGCGAGCAGTACTTC. Protein product: CASSLERGPRGEQYF.